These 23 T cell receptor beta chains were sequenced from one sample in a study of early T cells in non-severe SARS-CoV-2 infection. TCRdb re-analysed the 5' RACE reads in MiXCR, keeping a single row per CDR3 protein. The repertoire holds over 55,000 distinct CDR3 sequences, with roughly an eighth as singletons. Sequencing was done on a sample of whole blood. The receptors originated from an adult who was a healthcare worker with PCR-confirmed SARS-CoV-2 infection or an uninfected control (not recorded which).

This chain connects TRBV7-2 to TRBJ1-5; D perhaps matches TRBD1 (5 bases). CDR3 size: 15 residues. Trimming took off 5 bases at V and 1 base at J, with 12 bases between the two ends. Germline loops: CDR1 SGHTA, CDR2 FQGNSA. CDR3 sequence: CASSAFGGSNQPQHF. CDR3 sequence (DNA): TGTGCCAGCAGCGCCTTTGGGGGAAGCAATCAGCCCCAGCATTTT.

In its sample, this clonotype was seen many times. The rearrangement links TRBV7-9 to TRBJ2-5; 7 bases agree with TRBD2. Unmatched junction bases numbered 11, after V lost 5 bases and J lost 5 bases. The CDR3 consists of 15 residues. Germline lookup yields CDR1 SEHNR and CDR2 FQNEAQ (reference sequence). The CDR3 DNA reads TGTGCCAGCAGCGCTACTAGTCTCGGGGGGGAGACCCAGTACTTC. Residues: CASSATSLGGETQYF.

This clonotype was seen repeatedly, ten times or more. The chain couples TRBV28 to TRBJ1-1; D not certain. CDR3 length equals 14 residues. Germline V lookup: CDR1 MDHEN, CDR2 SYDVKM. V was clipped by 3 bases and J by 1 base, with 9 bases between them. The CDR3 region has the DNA TGTGCCAGCAGTTTTCGGGGTGGGAACACTGAAGCTTTCTTT. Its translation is CASSFRGGNTEAFF.

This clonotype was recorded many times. The CDR3 sequence: CASSYSSYNSPLHF. Written as DNA, the CDR3 is TGTGCCAGCAGTTACAGCTCCTATAATTCACCCCTCCACTTT. The chain combines TRBV6-6 with TRBJ1-6; no reliable D call. CDR1 and CDR2 from the germline V gene are MNHNY and SVGAGI (reference sequence). Trimming pared 2 bases from V and 0 bases from J, leaving 2 bases between. The CDR3 is made up of 14 amino acids.

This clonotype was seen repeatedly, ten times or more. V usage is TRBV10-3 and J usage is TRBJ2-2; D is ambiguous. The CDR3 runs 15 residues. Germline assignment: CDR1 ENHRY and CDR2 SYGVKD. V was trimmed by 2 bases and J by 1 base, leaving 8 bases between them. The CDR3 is CAISESKGNTGELFF. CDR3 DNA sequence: TGTGCCATCAGTGAGAGTAAGGGGAACACCGGGGAGCTGTTTTTT.

CDR3 nucleotides: TGCAGCGTTGAGGTCCAGTCTAGAGAAGCTTTCTTT. Protein sequence: CSVEVQSREAFF. This chain connects TRBV29-1 to TRBJ1-1; D uncertain. This CDR3 spans 12 amino acids. Germline loops: CDR1 SQVTM, CDR2 ANQGSEA. V lost 3 bases, J lost 8 bases, and 13 bases lay in between.

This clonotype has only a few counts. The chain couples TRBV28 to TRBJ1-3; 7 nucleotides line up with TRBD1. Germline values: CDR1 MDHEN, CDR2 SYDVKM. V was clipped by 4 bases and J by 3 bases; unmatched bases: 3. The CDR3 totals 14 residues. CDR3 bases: TGTGCCAGCAGTTGGAGGGACAGTGGAAACACCATATATTTT. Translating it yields CASSWRDSGNTIYF.

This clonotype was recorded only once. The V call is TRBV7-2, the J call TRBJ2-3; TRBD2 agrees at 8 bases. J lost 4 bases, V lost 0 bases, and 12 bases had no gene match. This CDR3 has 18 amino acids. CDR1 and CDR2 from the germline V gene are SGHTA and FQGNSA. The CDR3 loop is CASSLAVLAGLGPDTQYF. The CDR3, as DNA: TGTGCCAGCAGCTTAGCGGTCCTAGCGGGTCTGGGGCCAGATACGCAGTATTTT.

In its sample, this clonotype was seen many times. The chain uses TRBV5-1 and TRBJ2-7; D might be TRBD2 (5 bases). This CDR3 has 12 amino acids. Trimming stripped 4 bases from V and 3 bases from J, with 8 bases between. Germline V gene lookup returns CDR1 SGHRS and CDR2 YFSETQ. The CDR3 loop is CASSPSGYEQYF. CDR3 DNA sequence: TGCGCCAGCAGCCCGAGCGGCTACGAGCAGTACTTC.

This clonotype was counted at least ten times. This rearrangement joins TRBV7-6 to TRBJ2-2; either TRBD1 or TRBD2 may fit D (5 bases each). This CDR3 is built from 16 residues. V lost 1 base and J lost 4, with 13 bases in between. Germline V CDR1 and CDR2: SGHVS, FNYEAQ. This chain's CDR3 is CASSLGSRDATGELFF. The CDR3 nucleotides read TGTGCCAGCAGCTTAGGGTCCAGGGACGCCACCGGGGAGCTGTTTTTT.

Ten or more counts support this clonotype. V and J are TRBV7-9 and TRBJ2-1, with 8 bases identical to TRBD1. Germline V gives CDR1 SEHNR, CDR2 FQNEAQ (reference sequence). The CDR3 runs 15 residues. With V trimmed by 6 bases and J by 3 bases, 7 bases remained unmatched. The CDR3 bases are TGTGCCAGCAGTCATGGACAGGGACGCTACAATGAGCAGTTCTTC. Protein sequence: CASSHGQGRYNEQFF.

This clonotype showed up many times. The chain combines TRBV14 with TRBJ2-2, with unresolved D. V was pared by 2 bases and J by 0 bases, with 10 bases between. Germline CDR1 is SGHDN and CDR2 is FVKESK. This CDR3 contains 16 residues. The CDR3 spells CASSQRRSANTGELFF. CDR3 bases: TGTGCCAGCAGCCAACGGCGGTCCGCGAACACCGGGGAGCTGTTTTTT.

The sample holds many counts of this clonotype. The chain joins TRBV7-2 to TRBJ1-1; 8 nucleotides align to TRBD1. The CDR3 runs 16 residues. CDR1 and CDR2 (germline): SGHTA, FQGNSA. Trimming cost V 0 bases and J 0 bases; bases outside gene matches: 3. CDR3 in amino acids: CASSLARDRMNTEAFF. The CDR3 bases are TGTGCCAGCAGCTTAGCGCGGGACAGGATGAACACTGAAGCTTTCTTT. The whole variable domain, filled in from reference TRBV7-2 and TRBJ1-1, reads GAGVSQSPSNKVTEKGKDVELRCDPISGHTALYWYRQSLGQGLEFLIYFQGNSAPDKSGLPSDRFSAERTGGSVSTLTIQRTQQEDSAVYLCASSLARDRMNTEAFFGQGTRLTVV.

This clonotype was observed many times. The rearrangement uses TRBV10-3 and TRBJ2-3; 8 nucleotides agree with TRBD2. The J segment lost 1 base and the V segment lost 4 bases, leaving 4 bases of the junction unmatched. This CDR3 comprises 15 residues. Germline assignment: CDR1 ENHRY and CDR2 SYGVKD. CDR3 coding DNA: TGTGCCATCAGTGGGCTAGCGGGCCGCACAGATACGCAGTATTTT. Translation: CAISGLAGRTDTQYF.

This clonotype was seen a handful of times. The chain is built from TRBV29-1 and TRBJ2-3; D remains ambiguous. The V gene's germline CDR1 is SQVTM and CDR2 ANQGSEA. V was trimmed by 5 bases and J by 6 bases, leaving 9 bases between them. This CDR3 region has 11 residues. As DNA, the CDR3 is TGCAGCGTTAAAGTGGGGGATACGCAGTATTTT. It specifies CSVKVGDTQYF.

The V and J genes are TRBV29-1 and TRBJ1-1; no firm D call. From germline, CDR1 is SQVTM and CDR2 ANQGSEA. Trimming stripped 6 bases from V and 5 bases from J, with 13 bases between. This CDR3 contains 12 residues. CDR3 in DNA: TGCAGCGTATACGGTCGGGTTACTGAAGCTTTCTTT. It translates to CSVYGRVTEAFF.

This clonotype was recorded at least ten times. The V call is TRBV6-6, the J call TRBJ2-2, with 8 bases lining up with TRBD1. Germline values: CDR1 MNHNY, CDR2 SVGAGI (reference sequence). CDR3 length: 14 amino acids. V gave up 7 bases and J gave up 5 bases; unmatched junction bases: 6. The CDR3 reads CASTKTGATGELFF. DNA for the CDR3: TGTGCCAGCACTAAGACAGGGGCAACCGGGGAGCTGTTTTTT.

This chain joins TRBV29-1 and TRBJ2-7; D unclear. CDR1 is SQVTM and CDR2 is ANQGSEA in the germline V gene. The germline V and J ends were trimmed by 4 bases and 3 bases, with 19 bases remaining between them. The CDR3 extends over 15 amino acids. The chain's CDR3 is CSVVKATALYYEQYF. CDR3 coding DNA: TGCAGCGTTGTTAAAGCGACGGCCCTATACTACGAGCAGTACTTC.

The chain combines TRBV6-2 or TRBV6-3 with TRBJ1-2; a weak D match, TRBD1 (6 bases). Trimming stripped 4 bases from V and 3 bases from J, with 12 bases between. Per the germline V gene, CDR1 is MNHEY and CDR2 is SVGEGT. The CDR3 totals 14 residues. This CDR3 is CASSLRRTDYGYTF. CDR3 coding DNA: TGTGCCAGCAGTTTACGTCGGACAGACTATGGCTACACCTTC.

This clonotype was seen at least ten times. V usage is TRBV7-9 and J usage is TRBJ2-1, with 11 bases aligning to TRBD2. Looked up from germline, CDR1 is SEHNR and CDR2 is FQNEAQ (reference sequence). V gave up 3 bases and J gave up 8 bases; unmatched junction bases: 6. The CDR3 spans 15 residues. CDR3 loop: CASSFPLAGVDEQFF. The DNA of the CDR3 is TGTGCCAGCAGCTTCCCACTAGCGGGGGTGGATGAGCAGTTCTTC.

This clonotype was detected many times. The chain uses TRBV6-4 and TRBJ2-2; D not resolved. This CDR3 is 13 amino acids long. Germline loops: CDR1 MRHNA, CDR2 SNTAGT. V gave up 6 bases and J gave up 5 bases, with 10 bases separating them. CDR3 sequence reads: CASSSMGTGELFF. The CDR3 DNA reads TGTGCCAGCAGCAGCATGGGAACCGGGGAGCTGTTTTTT.

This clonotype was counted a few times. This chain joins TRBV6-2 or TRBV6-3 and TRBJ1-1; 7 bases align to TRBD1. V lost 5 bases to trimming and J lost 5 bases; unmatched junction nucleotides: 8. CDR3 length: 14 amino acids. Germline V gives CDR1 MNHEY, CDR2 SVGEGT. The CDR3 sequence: CASSPQGPGTEAFF. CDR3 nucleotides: TGTGCCAGCAGTCCACAGGGGCCGGGGACTGAAGCTTTCTTT.

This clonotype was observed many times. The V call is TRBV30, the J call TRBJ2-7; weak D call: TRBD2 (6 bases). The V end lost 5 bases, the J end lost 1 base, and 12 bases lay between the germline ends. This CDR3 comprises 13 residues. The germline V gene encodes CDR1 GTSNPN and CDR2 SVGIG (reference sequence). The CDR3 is CAWAIAESYEQYF. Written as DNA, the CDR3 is TGTGCCTGGGCTATAGCGGAGTCCTACGAGCAGTACTTC.